The 20 T cell receptor beta chains given below trace back to one sample, sequenced in a study of early T cells in non-severe SARS-CoV-2 infection. From the 5' RACE reads, TCRdb called clonotypes with MiXCR, one entry per CDR3 protein. The sample lists about 35,000 distinct CDR3 sequences; approximately 7.2% were seen once. Material: whole blood, obtained at baseline. The source of these receptors is an adult who was a healthcare worker with PCR-confirmed SARS-CoV-2 infection or an uninfected control (not recorded which).

This clonotype was counted many times. This chain connects TRBV7-2 to TRBJ2-1, with TRBD2 matching 7 bases. V lost 8 bases to trimming and J lost 6 bases; unmatched junction nucleotides: 4. Germline V gene sequence: CDR1 SGHTA, CDR2 FQGNSA. The CDR3 spans 12 residues. As DNA, the CDR3 is TGTGCCAGCGGGACTATATTCAATGAGCAGTTCTTC. Encoded protein: CASGTIFNEQFF.

This clonotype was seen a handful of times. The rearrangement uses TRBV6-5 and TRBJ2-2; the match to TRBD1 covers 10 bases. The V gene end was trimmed by 6 bases and the J gene end by 7 bases; junction bases not matched to a gene: 8. Germline V gene sequence: CDR1 MNHEY, CDR2 SVGAGI. The CDR3 is 15 residues long. The CDR3 is CASSSGTGDSGELFF. The CDR3 coding sequence is TGTGCCAGCAGCTCCGGGACAGGGGATAGCGGGGAGCTGTTTTTT.

V gene TRBV10-1 combines with J gene TRBJ1-5; 8 positions agree with TRBD1. Losses at the gene ends were 6 bases for V and 0 bases for J; bases not matched to a gene: 7. Germline loops: CDR1 WNHNN, CDR2 SYGVQD (reference sequence). The CDR3 sequence is 16 residues long. CDR3 sequence: CASRYTTGVSNQPQHF. DNA of the CDR3: TGCGCCAGCAGGTACACGACAGGGGTTAGCAATCAGCCCCAGCATTTT.

This rearrangement joins TRBV18 to TRBJ2-5; D remains ambiguous. V lost 2 bases, J lost 3 bases, and 1 base lay in between. CDR3 size: 11 residues. Germline V lookup: CDR1 KGHSH, CDR2 LQKENI. The CDR3 spells CASSPKETQYF. CDR3 bases: TGTGCCAGCTCACCAAAAGAGACCCAGTACTTC.

The genes are TRBV7-9 and TRBJ1-4; D may be TRBD1 (6 bases). Trimming removed 3 bases at V and 4 bases at J, with 24 bases between. Looked up from germline, CDR1 is SEHNR and CDR2 is FQNEAQ (reference sequence). The CDR3 runs to 19 residues. This CDR3 reads CASSFVGGPQAVDNEKLFF. In DNA, the CDR3 is TGTGCCAGCAGCTTTGTGGGGGGGCCCCAGGCGGTGGATAATGAAAAACTGTTTTTT.

In this sample, this clonotype turned up a few times. In DNA form, the CDR3 reads TGTGCCAGCACCCTCGCGGGCAATCAGCCCCAGCATTTT. This codes for CASTLAGNQPQHF. The rearrangement links TRBV12-3 or TRBV12-4 to TRBJ1-5; D is undetermined. The ends were cut back, 7 bases at V and 2 bases at J, with 9 bases in the middle. This CDR3 is 13 amino acids long.

The V call is TRBV29-1, the J call TRBJ2-1; D gene unclear. Germline V gives CDR1 SQVTM, CDR2 ANQGSEA. The CDR3 spans 12 residues. Trimming cost V 4 bases and J 9 bases, with 13 bases left between them. The DNA for the CDR3 is TGCAGCGTTGTTCCCGGGTCAGGTGAGCAGTTCTTC. It specifies CSVVPGSGEQFF.

This clonotype was observed at least ten times. This chain joins TRBV7-9 and TRBJ2-1; D is possibly TRBD2 (6 bases). Germline CDR1 and CDR2: SEHNR and FQNEAQ (reference sequence). Trimming left V 1 base short and J 2 bases short, with 12 bases between. The CDR3 loop spans 16 amino acids. CDR3 bases: TGTGCCAGCAGCTTAGGGGGGGATCCCCCCTACAATGAGCAGTTCTTC. This gives the protein CASSLGGDPPYNEQFF.

The V gene is TRBV7-2, the J gene TRBJ2-1; 9 bases fit TRBD2. Trimming at V came to 4 bases and at J to 3 bases, leaving 7 bases not matched to a gene. Germline CDR1 reads SGHTA; CDR2 reads FQGNSA. There are 16 residues in the CDR3. The CDR3, as DNA: TGTGCCAGCAGCTCCATTAGCGGGGGACTCTACAATGAGCAGTTCTTC. Protein product: CASSSISGGLYNEQFF.

Only a few counts were recorded for this clonotype. This chain links TRBV7-9 with TRBJ2-1; 11 nucleotides align to TRBD2. The CDR3 is 15 amino acids. CDR1 is SEHNR and CDR2 is FQNEAQ in the germline V gene (reference sequence). J was trimmed by 3 bases and V by 6 bases; bases with no gene match: 4. Here the CDR3 reads CASRSSGGLYNEQFF. The DNA of the CDR3 is TGTGCCAGCAGATCTAGCGGGGGGCTCTACAATGAGCAGTTCTTC.

Ten or more counts support this clonotype. V and J are TRBV20-1 and TRBJ2-7; TRBD1 agrees at 7 bases. This CDR3 is built from 12 residues. V shed 8 bases, J shed 2 bases, and the junction held 6 bases outside the gene matches. Germline values: CDR1 DFQATT, CDR2 SNEGSKA (reference sequence). In DNA form, the CDR3 reads TGCAGTTCTTCAACAGGGGCCTACGAGCAGTACTTC. It specifies CSSSTGAYEQYF.

This clonotype was detected ten times or more. The CDR3 sequence is CSARVGGNTEAFF. CDR3 nucleotide sequence: TGCAGTGCTAGAGTAGGGGGGAACACTGAAGCTTTCTTT. The chain couples TRBV20-1 to TRBJ1-1; perhaps TRBD1 as D (6 bases). The CDR3 contains 13 residues. Trimming shortened V by 1 base and J by 1 base, and 7 bases separated the two germline ends. Germline V CDR1 and CDR2: DFQATT, SNEGSKA (reference sequence).

The chain joins TRBV11-2 to TRBJ2-5; a weak D match, TRBD2 (6 bases). The V end lost 3 bases, the J end lost 3 bases, and 8 bases lay between the germline ends. The CDR3 sequence is 13 residues long. Germline V lookup: CDR1 SGHAT, CDR2 FQNNGV. The CDR3 reads CASSFTGEETQYF. CDR3 sequence (DNA): TGTGCCAGCAGCTTTACGGGGGAAGAGACCCAGTACTTC. Supplemented by reference TRBV11-2 and TRBJ2-5, the full variable domain reads EAGVAQSPRYKIIEKRQSVAFWCNPISGHATLYWYQQILGQGPKLLIQFQNNGVVDDSQLPKDRFSAERLKGVDSTLKIQPAKLEDSAVYLCASSFTGEETQYFGPGTRLLVL.

This clonotype appeared many times. V usage is TRBV20-1 and J usage is TRBJ2-5; possible D gene TRBD2, 6 bases. The germline V gene encodes CDR1 DFQATT and CDR2 SNEGSKA (reference sequence). Trimming cost V 3 bases and J 0 bases, with 17 bases left between them. The CDR3 consists of 16 residues. CDR3 in DNA: TGCAGTGCTAGTACCCTTCGCGGGGACCACCAAGAGACCCAGTACTTC. Residues: CSASTLRGDHQETQYF.

V usage is TRBV28 and J usage is TRBJ1-5; D possibly corresponds to TRBD1 (5 bases). V was cut by 6 bases and J by 6 bases, with 21 bases left in between. This CDR3 has 16 amino acids. CDR1 is MDHEN and CDR2 is SYDVKM in the germline V gene. Here the CDR3 reads CASRVTGHLFSQPQHF. The CDR3, as DNA: TGTGCCAGCAGGGTTACAGGACATCTTTTCAGTCAGCCCCAGCATTTT. Complete variable domain (other parts from reference TRBV28 and TRBJ1-5): DVKVTQSSRYLVKRTGEKVFLECVQDMDHENMFWYRQDPGLGLRLIYFSYDVKMKEKGDIPEGYSVSREKKERFSLILESASTNQTSMYLCASRVTGHLFSQPQHFGDGTRLSIL.

This clonotype was seen repeatedly, ten times or more. The J gene is TRBJ2-7, the V gene TRBV4-3; D uncertain. CDR3 size: 14 residues. The V gene lost 0 bases and the J gene lost 2 bases, with 8 bases spanning the gap. Germline assignment: CDR1 LGHNA and CDR2 YSLEER. CDR3 sequence reads: CASSQDLGTYEQYF. CDR3 coding DNA: TGCGCCAGCAGCCAAGATCTCGGAACCTACGAGCAGTACTTC.

The rearrangement uses TRBV6-4 and TRBJ2-1, with TRBD2 identical over 10 bases. The CDR3 sequence is 16 residues long. V dropped 5 bases and J dropped 7; count of bases not matched to a gene: 11. Germline values: CDR1 MRHNA, CDR2 SNTAGT. The CDR3 DNA sequence: TGTGCCAGCAGTCCCTCCAGCGGGGGGGCACTGAATGAGCAGTTCTTC. This gives the protein CASSPSSGGALNEQFF.

This clonotype was detected ten times or more. A read error may produce the germline difference seen at one junction end. This sequence joins TRBV18 and TRBJ1-1; a weak D match, TRBD1 (5 bases). The CDR3 covers 15 residues. Germline CDR1 is KGHSH and CDR2 is LQKENI. Here the CDR3 DNA reads TGTGCCAGCTCACCATCCGAGGGTGGGGCCTCTGAAGTTTTCTTT. Its protein product is CASSPSEGGASEVFF. The variable domain in full, completed from reference TRBV18 and TRBJ1-1, reads NAGVMQNPRHLVRRRGQEARLRCSPMKGHSHVYWYRQLPEEGLKFMVYLQKENIIDESGMPKERFSAEFPKEGPSILRIQQVVRGDSAAYFCASSPSEGGASEVFFGQGTRLTVV.

This clonotype has at least ten counts. The chain links TRBV27 to TRBJ1-1, with TRBD1 identical over 7 bases. This CDR3 is built from 14 residues. The V gene end was trimmed by 2 bases and the J gene end by 5 bases; junction bases not matched to a gene: 5. CDR1 is MNHEY and CDR2 is SMNVEV in the germline V gene (reference sequence). The CDR3 region has the DNA TGTGCCAGCAGTTTAGACAGGGAGGGAACTGAAGCTTTCTTT. This translates into CASSLDREGTEAFF.

This clonotype has a count of ten or more. The chain has TRBV7-2 and TRBJ2-5, with 15 positions matching TRBD2. The length of the CDR3 is 17 residues. Germline V gives CDR1 SGHTA, CDR2 FQGNSA. After removal of 5 bases from V and 10 bases from J, the junction contained 14 bases not matched to a gene. The CDR3 DNA reads TGTGCCAGCAGCACGGGACTAGCGGGGGGTACGCTTGTGGACCAGTACTTC. Its protein is CASSTGLAGGTLVDQYF. Full variable domain (missing parts from reference TRBV7-2 and TRBJ2-5): GAGVSQSPSNKVTEKGKDVELRCDPISGHTALYWYRQSLGQGLEFLIYFQGNSAPDKSGLPSDRFSAERTGGSVSTLTIQRTQQEDSAVYLCASSTGLAGGTLVDQYFGPGTRLLVL.